Shown below are 30 T cell receptor beta chains from a single sample sequenced in a study of blood T cell repertoires in COVID-19. Assay used: immunoSEQ multiplex PCR; TCRdb lists only in-frame clones, some missing. The table records 150,000 to 200,000 clones, roughly 80% of them present only once. The material sequenced was peripheral blood. The receptors shown here come from a human donor with acute or convalescent COVID-19. The donor label of this sample is uncertain.

This rearrangement joins TRBV2 to TRBJ2-4, with 7 bases fitting TRBD1. The V gene's germline CDR1 is SNHLY and CDR2 FYNNEI. The V gene end was trimmed by 5 bases and the J gene end by 8 bases; junction bases not matched to a gene: 12. The CDR3 extends over 15 amino acids. CDR3 coding DNA: TGTGCCAGCAGTCCCGACAGGGTAGTGGGTCACATTCAGTACTTC. It is translated as CASSPDRVVGHIQYF.

The chain carries TRBV5-4 and TRBJ2-3, with D perhaps matching TRBD2 (5 bases). The CDR3 contains 15 residues. Trimming left V 4 bases short and J 0 bases short, with 12 bases between. Germline V CDR1 and CDR2: SGHNT, YYREEE (reference sequence). CDR3 DNA: TGTGCCAGCAGCCGGTCGGGGTCAAGCACAGATACGCAGTATTTT. This encodes CASSRSGSSTDTQYF. Full variable domain (remainder filled in from reference TRBV5-4 and TRBJ2-3): ETGVTQSPTHLIKTRGQQVTLRCSSQSGHNTVSWYQQALGQGPQFIFQYYREEENGRGNFPPRFSGLQFPNYSSELNVNALELDDSALYLCASSRSGSSTDTQYFGPGTRLTVL.

The chain has TRBV28 and TRBJ1-5; TRBD1 might be the D (5 bases). V lost 1 base and J 2 bases, leaving 15 bases between the germline ends. Germline V gene data show CDR1 as MDHEN and CDR2 as SYDVKM. The CDR3 spans 17 residues. The CDR3 DNA is TGTGCCAGCAGTTTATTCGCGGACTGGGGGGGCAATCAGCCCCAGCATTTT. Its translation is CASSLFADWGGNQPQHF.

About this clone: At the DNA level, this CDR3 is encoded by other sequences in the same sample as well. V gene TRBV6-5 combines with J gene TRBJ1-1; TRBD1 is a possible D gene (5 bases). Germline V gene lookup returns CDR1 MNHEY and CDR2 SVGAGI. This CDR3 contains 14 residues. V was cut by 6 bases and J by 4 bases, with 15 bases left in between. The DNA for the CDR3 is TGTGCCAGCAGCGACACACCGGGGGGCACTGAAGCTTTCTTT. Translated, it gives CASSDTPGGTEAFF.

V gene TRBV19 combines with J gene TRBJ1-4; D gene unclear. There are 16 residues in the CDR3. V was pared by 0 bases and J by 0 bases, with 8 bases between. In germline, CDR1 is LNHDA, CDR2 SQIVND (reference sequence). The CDR3 sequence is CASSIDRTATNEKLFF. CDR3 bases: TGTGCCAGTAGTATAGATCGAACAGCAACTAATGAAAAACTGTTTTTT. Filled out from reference TRBV19 and TRBJ1-4, the complete variable domain reads DGGITQSPKYLFRKEGQNVTLSCEQNLNHDAMYWYRQDPGQGLRLIYYSQIVNDFQKGDIAEGYSVSREKKESFPLTVTSAQKNPTAFYLCASSIDRTATNEKLFFGSGTQLSVL.

The chain is built from TRBV5-1 and TRBJ2-1, with 8 bases identical to TRBD2. With 0 bases clipped from V and 0 bases from J, the junction kept 2 bases outside the gene matches. Germline CDR1 SGHRS, CDR2 YFSETQ. The CDR3 length is 16 residues. CDR3 sequence: CASSLEGTSSYNEQFF. The CDR3 bases are TGCGCCAGCAGCTTGGAAGGGACTAGCTCCTACAATGAGCAGTTCTTC.

This clone was counted a few times. The chain has TRBV28 and TRBJ2-1; TRBD2 agrees at 13 bases. Germline V gene data show CDR1 as MDHEN and CDR2 as SYDVKM. The ends lost 5 bases at V and 8 bases at J; junction bases unmatched: 6. The CDR3 spans 15 residues. The CDR3 reads CASSQLAGGVDEQFF. The DNA of the CDR3 is TGTGCCAGCAGTCAACTAGCGGGAGGGGTCGATGAGCAGTTCTTC.

The J gene is TRBJ1-1, the V gene TRBV9; D unresolved. Germline assignment: CDR1 SGDLS and CDR2 YYNGEE. V lost 3 bases, J lost 6 bases, and 12 bases lay in between. The CDR3 has 13 residues. The CDR3 DNA reads as TGTGCCAGCAGCGCGCCTCACAACGCTGAAGCTTTCTTT. Its translation: CASSAPHNAEAFF.

The chain uses TRBV11-2 and TRBJ1-1; D gene ambiguous. CDR1 and CDR2 from the germline V gene are SGHAT and FQNNGV. The ends were cut back, 3 bases at V and 1 base at J, with 6 bases in the middle. The CDR3 loop spans 13 amino acids. CDR3 sequence: CASSFPGNTEAFF. For the CDR3, the DNA is TGTGCCAGCAGCTTTCCGGGGAACACTGAAGCTTTCTTT.

The chain carries TRBV7-9 and TRBJ2-1; 7 positions agree with TRBD1. The V segment lost 6 bases and the J segment 9 bases; nucleotides outside the gene matches: 5. CDR1 and CDR2 (germline): SEHNR, FQNEAQ (reference sequence). The CDR3 runs to 12 residues. The CDR3 spells CASRPTGLEQFF. The CDR3 nucleotides are TGTGCCAGCAGACCGACAGGGCTTGAGCAGTTCTTC.

The J gene is TRBJ2-7, the V gene TRBV21-1; the tabulated D call, TRBD2, remains unverified against the DNA. TRBV21-1 is flagged as a pseudogene. There are 16 residues in the CDR3. This chain's CDR3 is CASSKDQRLENYEQYF. In DNA form, the CDR3 reads TGTGCCAGCAGCAAAGATCAACGGTTGGAGAACTACGAGCAGTACTTC.

This chain uses TRBV27 with TRBJ2-2; weak D call: TRBD2 (6 bases). V dropped 5 bases and J dropped 5 bases, with 9 bases sitting between them. Per germline, CDR1 MNHEY and CDR2 SMNVEV (reference sequence). The CDR3 totals 13 residues. The CDR3 nucleotides read TGTGCCAGCAGTCCCCGGGGGACCGGGGAGCTGTTTTTT. It encodes CASSPRGTGELFF.

The chain couples TRBV7-9 to TRBJ1-2, with 9 bases that match TRBD1. Germline V gives CDR1 SEHNR, CDR2 FQNEAQ (reference sequence). After removal of 5 bases from V and 8 bases from J, the junction contained 9 bases not matched to a gene. This CDR3 region has 14 residues. The CDR3 here is CASSDPGTGLGYTF. The DNA of the CDR3 is TGTGCCAGCAGCGACCCGGGGACAGGGCTGGGCTACACCTTC. Looking up the rest from reference TRBV7-9 and TRBJ1-2 gives the full variable domain: DTGVSQNPRHKITKRGQNVTFRCDPISEHNRLYWYRQTLGQGPEFLTYFQNEAQLEKSRLLSDRFSAERPKGSFSTLEIQRTEQGDSAMYLCASSDPGTGLGYTFGSGTRLTVV.

V usage is TRBV2 and J usage is TRBJ2-7, with TRBD2 matching 7 bases. CDR1 and CDR2 (germline): SNHLY, FYNNEI. With V trimmed by 4 bases and J by 9 bases, 6 bases remained unmatched. This CDR3 is built from 12 residues. In DNA form, the CDR3 reads TGTGCCAGCAGTGGCCCGGGGGGAGGGCAGTACTTC. As protein: CASSGPGGGQYF.

This clone turned up a few times. V gene TRBV2 combines with J gene TRBJ1-2; 9 positions agree with TRBD1. CDR3 length: 14 residues. Germline CDR1 is SNHLY and CDR2 is FYNNEI. With V trimmed by 6 bases and J by 3 bases, 5 bases remained unmatched. The CDR3 region is CASRSGTGYYGYTF. In nucleotides, the CDR3 is TGTGCCAGCAGGTCCGGGACAGGGTACTATGGCTACACCTTC. Based on the CDR3 plus reference TRBV2 and TRBJ1-2, the full variable domain is EPEVTQTPSHQVTQMGQEVILRCVPISNHLYFYWYRQILGQKVEFLVSFYNNEISEKSEIFDDQFSVERPDGSNFTLKIRSTKLEDSAMYFCASRSGTGYYGYTFGSGTRLTVV.

The V and J genes are TRBV5-4 and TRBJ2-1; 8 nucleotides match TRBD2. The germline V gene encodes CDR1 SGHNT and CDR2 YYREEE (reference sequence). The CDR3 spans 16 residues. Trimming at V came to 4 bases and at J to 0 bases, leaving 6 bases not matched to a gene. Written as DNA, the CDR3 is TGTGCCAGCAGCCCACTACTAGCGGTCTCCTACAATGAGCAGTTCTTC. Residues: CASSPLLAVSYNEQFF.

The V and J genes are TRBV9 and TRBJ2-1; D is ambiguous. V was cut by 2 bases and J by 5 bases, with 11 bases left in between. This CDR3 is 14 amino acids long. Germline-derived CDR1 and CDR2 are SGDLS and YYNGEE. This CDR3 is CASSVSTKHNEQFF. The DNA for the CDR3 is TGTGCCAGCAGCGTGTCGACAAAACACAATGAGCAGTTCTTC. Drawing the rest from reference TRBV9 and TRBJ2-1, the complete variable domain is DSGVTQTPKHLITATGQRVTLRCSPRSGDLSVYWYQQSLDQGLQFLIQYYNGEERAKGNILERFSAQQFPDLHSELNLSSLELGDSALYFCASSVSTKHNEQFFGPGTRLTVL.

This clone was detected ten times or more. This chain connects TRBV28 to TRBJ1-5, with D tentatively TRBD1 (6 bases). Trimming cost V 6 bases and J 2 bases, with 8 bases left between them. Germline assignment: CDR1 MDHEN and CDR2 SYDVKM. The CDR3 runs to 13 residues. CDR3 bases: TGTGCCAGCAGACCAGGGGGCAATCAGCCCCAGCATTTT. It specifies CASRPGGNQPQHF.

The chain couples TRBV29-1 to TRBJ2-3; TRBD1 matches at 7 bases. The CDR3 contains 13 residues. V was pared by 8 bases and J by 2 bases, with 7 bases of the junction left unmatched. Germline V gives CDR1 SQVTM, CDR2 ANQGSEA. The CDR3 DNA sequence: TGCAGCATAACAGGGGCGACCACAGATACGCAGTATTTT. Translating gives CSITGATTDTQYF.

This rearrangement joins TRBV7-9 to TRBJ1-3; D is possibly TRBD1 (5 bases). The CDR3 consists of 15 residues. The V and J ends lost 5 bases and 2 bases respectively, with 13 bases between them. Germline CDR1 SEHNR, CDR2 FQNEAQ (reference sequence). The CDR3 spells CASSGRGGPGNTIYF. Written as DNA, the CDR3 is TGTGCCAGCAGCGGTAGGGGCGGCCCTGGAAACACCATATATTTT. Filled out from reference TRBV7-9 and TRBJ1-3, the complete variable domain reads DTGVSQNPRHKITKRGQNVTFRCDPISEHNRLYWYRQTLGQGPEFLTYFQNEAQLEKSRLLSDRFSAERPKGSFSTLEIQRTEQGDSAMYLCASSGRGGPGNTIYFGEGSWLTVV.

The gene calls are TRBV2 and TRBJ1-5; 9 bases fit TRBD1. The CDR3 extends over 13 amino acids. Germline trimming cut 6 bases from V and 7 bases from J; bases unmatched to any gene: 4. CDR1 and CDR2 from the germline V gene are SNHLY and FYNNEI. Here the CDR3 reads CASRDRGNQPQHF. CDR3 DNA: TGTGCCAGCAGGGACAGGGGAAACCAGCCCCAGCATTTT.

This clone showed up just a few times. The chain joins TRBV3-1 (or the pseudogene TRBV3-2) to TRBJ2-3, with TRBD2 as a possible D gene (7 bases). This CDR3 comprises 13 residues. V was clipped by 1 base and J by 12 bases, with 14 bases between them. CDR1 LGHDT and CDR2 YNNKEL come from the germline V gene (reference sequence). CDR3 region: CASSQGWRGLQYF. The CDR3 bases are TGTGCCAGCAGCCAAGGGTGGCGGGGGCTCCAGTATTTT.

The genes are TRBV6-2 or TRBV6-3 and TRBJ2-3; 8 nucleotides align to TRBD2. J gave up 4 bases and V 8 bases, and 8 bases lay outside the gene matches. CDR3 length: 14 residues. Per germline, CDR1 MNHEY and CDR2 SVGEGT. Written as DNA, the CDR3 is TGTGCCAGCGGTTCGGGGGGGCCCCCAGATACGCAGTATTTT. Protein product: CASGSGGPPDTQYF.

The chain combines TRBV7-2 with TRBJ2-7; D remains unclear. The CDR3 has 13 residues. V was shortened by 5 bases and J by 2 bases, with 10 bases between the two germline ends. The V gene's germline CDR1 is SGHTA and CDR2 FQGNSA. CDR3 nucleotide sequence: TGTGCCAGCAGCATTAGTGGAGCCTACGAGCAGTACTTC. This gives the protein CASSISGAYEQYF.

The CDR3 DNA follows: TGTGCCACCAGTGACCGGACAGGGGCGGGCTACACCTTC. This codes for CATSDRTGAGYTF. The rearrangement uses TRBV24-1 and TRBJ1-2, with 9 bases fitting TRBD1. Germline loops: CDR1 KGHDR, CDR2 SFDVKD. The junction had 4 bases not matched to a gene; V was cut back by 4 bases and J by 8 bases. The CDR3 totals 13 residues.

J is TRBJ2-3 and V is TRBV2, with TRBD2 matching 8 bases. The J segment lost 0 bases and the V segment lost 7 bases, leaving 9 bases of the junction unmatched. Per germline, CDR1 SNHLY and CDR2 FYNNEI. The CDR3 spans 16 residues. Written as DNA, the CDR3 is TGTGCCAGCATTGCGACTAGCGCTTGGAGCACAGATACGCAGTATTTT. This encodes CASIATSAWSTDTQYF.

The CDR3 here is CASSLGRGIGETQYF. The CDR3 coding sequence is TGTGCCAGCAGCTTGGGAAGGGGTATTGGAGAGACCCAGTACTTC. The rearrangement joins TRBV5-4 to TRBJ2-5, with D possibly being TRBD1 (5 bases). The CDR3 runs 15 residues. The V gene's germline CDR1 is SGHNT and CDR2 YYREEE (reference sequence). The V gene lost 0 bases and the J gene lost 4 bases, with 13 bases spanning the gap.

This rearrangement joins TRBV27 to TRBJ1-5, with 9 bases that match TRBD1. Germline trimming cut 4 bases from V and 4 bases from J; bases unmatched to any gene: 14. This CDR3 has 18 residues. CDR1 and CDR2 (germline): MNHEY, SMNVEV (reference sequence). CDR3 nucleotides: TGTGCCAGCAGTTCCGTCCCGGGACAGGGTCGCAAGAATCAGCCCCAGCATTTT. Its translation: CASSSVPGQGRKNQPQHF.

The chain carries TRBV28 and TRBJ1-2; perhaps TRBD1 as D (6 bases). Germline V lookup: CDR1 MDHEN, CDR2 SYDVKM. The CDR3 spans 14 residues. V gave up 2 bases and J gave up 0 bases, with 7 bases separating them. The CDR3 DNA is TGTGCCAGCAGTTTAGAGGGGGCTAACTATGGCTACACCTTC. As protein: CASSLEGANYGYTF.

In this sample, this clone turned up once. The genes are TRBV11-2 and TRBJ2-5; no firm D call. The CDR3 runs to 13 residues. Germline V gene lookup returns CDR1 SGHAT and CDR2 FQNNGV. Trimming took 0 bases from V and 2 from J, leaving 4 bases between them. CDR3 coding DNA: TGTGCCAGCAGCTTAGATCGTCAAGAGACCCAGTACTTC. Translating it yields CASSLDRQETQYF.